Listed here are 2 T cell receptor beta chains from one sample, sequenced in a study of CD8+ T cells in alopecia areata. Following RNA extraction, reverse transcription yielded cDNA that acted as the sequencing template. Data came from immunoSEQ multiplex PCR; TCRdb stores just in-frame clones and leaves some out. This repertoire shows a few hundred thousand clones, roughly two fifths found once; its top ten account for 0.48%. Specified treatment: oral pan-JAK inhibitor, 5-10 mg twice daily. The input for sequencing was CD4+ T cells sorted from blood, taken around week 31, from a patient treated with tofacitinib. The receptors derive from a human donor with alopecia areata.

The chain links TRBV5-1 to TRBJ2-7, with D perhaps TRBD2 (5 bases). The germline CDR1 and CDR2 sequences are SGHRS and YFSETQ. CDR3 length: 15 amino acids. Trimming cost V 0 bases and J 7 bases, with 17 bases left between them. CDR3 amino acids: CASSLGIRTSGEQYF. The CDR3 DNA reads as TGCGCCAGCAGCTTGGGGATCCGGACCTCGGGAGAGCAGTACTTC.

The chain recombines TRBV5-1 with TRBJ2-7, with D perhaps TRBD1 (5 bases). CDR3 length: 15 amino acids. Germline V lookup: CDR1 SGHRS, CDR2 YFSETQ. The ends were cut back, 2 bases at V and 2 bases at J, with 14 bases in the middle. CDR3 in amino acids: CASSFLDSNTYEQYF. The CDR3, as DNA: TGCGCCAGCAGCTTCCTAGACAGTAACACCTACGAGCAGTACTTC.